A selection of T cell receptor beta chains follows, all from one sample in a study of CD8 T cells in ankylosing spondylitis. Using its own MiXCR run on the 5' RACE reads, TCRdb lists one record per CDR3 protein. Among about 240,000 distinct CDR3 sequences listed, less than 9.5% were seen once. Sequencing was carried out using blood, either unsorted or a sorted T cell fraction (not recorded which). Every receptor here comes from a female donor with ankylosing spondylitis or in good health (not recorded which). CDR3s include the opening cysteine and the closing phenylalanine or tryptophan. A D gene is named only where the DNA matches it firmly. Expanded clones are given a class, and other clones once, few, many or no size at all.

V gene	J gene	clone size	D gene	CDR3 protein	CDR3 DNA
TRBV7-2	TRBJ2-1	many	TRBD2	CASSSSGTSLNEQFF	TGTGCCAGCAGCTCCTCCGGGACTAGTTTAAATGAGCAGTTCTTC
TRBV28	TRBJ2-5	many	TRBD1	CASSSPQGVGQETQYF	TGTGCCAGCAGTTCCCCCCAGGGGGTAGGCCAAGAGACCCAGTACTTC
TRBV20-1	TRBJ2-1	many	TRBD1	CSAFRGNEQFF	TGCAGTGCCTTCAGGGGGAATGAGCAGTTCTTC
TRBV5-1	TRBJ2-2	many	TRBD2	CASSSGTSGRAGELFF	TGCGCCAGCAGCTCCGGGACTAGCGGGAGAGCCGGGGAGCTGTTTTTT
TRBV28	TRBJ2-7	many	NA	CASSFPSPGEQYF	TGTGCCAGCAGTTTCCCCTCCCCCGGCGAGCAGTACTTC
TRBV11-2	TRBJ2-2	NA	NA	CASSPDGHLNTGELFF	TGTGCCAGCAGCCCTGACGGGCACCTGAACACCGGGGAGCTGTTTTTT
TRBV12-3/TRBV12-4	TRBJ2-5	many	NA	CASRSRESTNQETQYF	TGTGCCAGCAGGTCTCGTGAATCGACAAACCAAGAGACCCAGTACTTC
TRBV7-2	TRBJ1-1	many	NA	CASSSSRMNTEAFF	TGTGCCAGCAGCTCGTCCAGAATGAACACTGAAGCTTTCTTT
TRBV12-3/TRBV12-4	TRBJ2-1	many	TRBD2	CASSLPSGGNNEQFF	TGTGCCAGCAGTTTGCCCAGCGGGGGGAACAATGAGCAGTTCTTC
TRBV5-1	TRBJ1-4	many	NA	CASSQDSQNEKLFF	TGCGCCAGCAGCCAGGACAGCCAGAATGAAAAACTGTTTTTT
TRBV7-6	TRBJ2-6	few	TRBD2	CASSLVSGLAEPGANVLTF	TGTGCCAGCAGCTTAGTGTCGGGACTAGCGGAACCTGGGGCCAACGTCCTGACTTTC
TRBV27	TRBJ1-1	many	NA	CASSPHERRAEAFF	TGTGCCAGCAGTCCCCACGAAAGGAGGGCTGAAGCTTTCTTT
TRBV4-3	TRBJ2-7	many	NA	CASSQESSRTYEQYF	TGCGCCAGCAGCCAAGAATCCTCCAGGACCTACGAGCAGTACTTC
TRBV12-3/TRBV12-4	TRBJ2-5	many	NA	CASSSSGQETQYF	NA
TRBV7-2	TRBJ2-3	many	NA	CASSGSQADTQYF	TGTGCCAGCAGCGGATCTCAGGCAGATACGCAGTATTTT
TRBV6-2/TRBV6-3	TRBJ1-4	many	NA	CASSTRVEKLFF	TGTGCCAGCAGTACCAGGGTAGAAAAACTGTTTTTT
TRBV20-1	TRBJ2-3	many	NA	CSATVPGTDTQYF	TGCAGTGCTACCGTCCCAGGTACAGATACGCAGTATTTT
TRBV12-3/TRBV12-4	TRBJ1-1	many	NA	CASNNEALMNTEAFF	TGTGCCAGCAATAACGAGGCCCTGATGAACACTGAAGCTTTCTTT
TRBV6-2/TRBV6-3	TRBJ1-5	many	NA	CASSRTDQPQHF	TGTGCCAGCAGCAGGACAGATCAGCCCCAGCATTTT
TRBV5-6	TRBJ2-7	few	NA	CASSLGGGAEQYF	TGTGCCAGCAGCTTGGGGGGGGGGGCCGAGCAGTACTTC
TRBV3-1	TRBJ2-7	many	TRBD2	CASSQFLAGRDEQYF	TGTGCCAGCAGCCAATTTCTAGCGGGCAGGGACGAGCAGTACTTC
TRBV7-6	TRBJ2-7	many	TRBD2	CASSLSGSSYEQYF	TGTGCCAGCAGTCTTAGCGGGTCCTCCTACGAGCAGTACTTC
TRBV20-1	TRBJ1-1	many	TRBD1	CSAWGTGGGGAEAFF	TGCAGTGCTTGGGGGACAGGGGGCGGGGGCGCTGAAGCTTTCTTT
TRBV4-1	TRBJ2-1	few	NA	CASSHSQSLGEQFF	TGCGCCAGCAGCCACTCGCAGAGCCTAGGTGAGCAGTTCTTC
TRBV12-2	TRBJ2-7	few	NA	CASREPTSGSSYEQYF	TGTGCAAGTCGCGAGCCGACTAGCGGCAGCTCCTACGAGCAGTACTTC
TRBV10-3	TRBJ2-7	many	NA	CATNKGMGVGEQYF	TGTGCCACCAACAAAGGGATGGGGGTCGGCGAGCAGTACTTC
TRBV5-1	TRBJ1-1	many	TRBD1	CASSRTGGALMNTEAFF	TGCGCCAGCAGCAGGACAGGGGGCGCTTTAATGAACACTGAAGCTTTCTTT
TRBV19	TRBJ2-3	few	TRBD1	CATGQDFSDTQYF	TGTGCCACGGGACAGGATTTTTCTGATACGCAGTATTTT
TRBV29-1	TRBJ2-2	many	NA	CSVEGQGTGELFF	TGCAGCGTTGAGGGGCAGGGGACCGGGGAGCTGTTTTTT
TRBV7-9	TRBJ2-7	few	NA	CASSFASQGEQYF	TGTGCCAGCAGCTTTGCCAGCCAGGGCGAGCAGTACTTC
TRBV6-2/TRBV6-3	TRBJ1-1	many	TRBD1	CASGDRALAFF	TGTGCCAGCGGCGACAGGGCGTTGGCTTTCTTT
TRBV20-1	TRBJ2-3	NA	TRBD2	CSASQRLADSFGDTQYF	TGCAGTGCGAGCCAGCGGCTAGCGGACTCCTTCGGGGATACGCAGTATTTT
TRBV12-5	TRBJ1-4	NA	NA	CATRGAVGEKLFF	TGTGCCACAAGGGGGGCTGTAGGTGAAAAACTGTTTTTT
TRBV25-1	TRBJ1-6	many	NA	CASSEGKRRSYNSPLHF	TGTGCCAGCAGTGAAGGGAAACGAAGGTCCTATAATTCACCCCTCCACTTT
TRBV12-3/TRBV12-4	TRBJ2-7	many	NA	CASSADSTVFDEQYF	TGTGCCAGCAGTGCAGACTCAACGGTTTTCGACGAGCAGTACTTC
TRBV7-2	TRBJ2-2	NA	NA	CASSGPRDFHTGELFF	TGTGCCAGCAGCGGCCCTCGGGACTTTCACACCGGGGAGCTGTTTTTT
TRBV4-2	TRBJ2-2	many	TRBD1	CASSQETGVHTGELFF	TGTGCCAGCAGCCAAGAAACAGGGGTGCACACCGGGGAGCTGTTTTTT
TRBV5-1	TRBJ1-1	many	NA	CASSLQGMNTEAFF	TGCGCCAGCAGCTTGCAGGGCATGAACACTGAAGCTTTCTTT
TRBV10-3	TRBJ2-1	many	NA	CATGGAVGTVYNEQFF	TGTGCCACCGGGGGAGCGGTAGGGACAGTTTACAATGAGCAGTTCTTC
TRBV7-9	TRBJ1-1	many	NA	CAPTPGSGTEAFF	TGTGCCCCTACCCCAGGGAGTGGCACTGAAGCTTTCTTT
TRBV30	TRBJ2-5	few	NA	CAWSPSPGLQETQYF	TGTGCCTGGAGCCCAAGCCCGGGCCTACAAGAGACCCAGTACTTC
TRBV20-1	TRBJ1-1	many	NA	CSARDRPDSAFF	TGCAGTGCTAGAGATCGACCAGATTCAGCTTTCTTT
TRBV10-2	TRBJ1-2	many	NA	CASSGVMNYGYTF	TGCGCCAGCAGTGGAGTAATGAACTATGGCTACACCTTC